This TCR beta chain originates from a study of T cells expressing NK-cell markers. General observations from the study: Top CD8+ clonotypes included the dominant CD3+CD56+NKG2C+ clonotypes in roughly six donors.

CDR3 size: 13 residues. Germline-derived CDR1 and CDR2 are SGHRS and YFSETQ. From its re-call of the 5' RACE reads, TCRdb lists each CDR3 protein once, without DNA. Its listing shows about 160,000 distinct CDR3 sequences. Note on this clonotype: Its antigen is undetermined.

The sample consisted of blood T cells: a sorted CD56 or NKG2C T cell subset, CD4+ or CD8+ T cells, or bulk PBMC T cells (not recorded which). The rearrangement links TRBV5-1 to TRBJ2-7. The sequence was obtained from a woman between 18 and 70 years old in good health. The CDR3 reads CASSLEADYEQYF.